This T cell receptor beta chain was obtained from a study of cytomegalovirus exposure and HLA in healthy donors. Amplification used 60 Vbeta primers and 13 Jbeta primers. Data came from immunoSEQ multiplex PCR; TCRdb stores just in-frame clones and leaves some out. This table holds some 98,000 clones, 9.4% found once. This clone was observed a few times. Its antigen remains unidentified. The germline V gene has CDR1 MNHNS and CDR2 SASEGT. V was cut by 4 bases and J by 4 bases, with 11 bases left in between. The CDR3 has 14 amino acids. Regarding the study as a whole: The sole available immune exposure information was CMV serostatus. There were several of the most significant clusters that appeared linked to common viral pathogens in a later analysis. Versus the approximately 720-donor mean, an Asian-associated ancestry cluster reportedly showed fewer N-insertions in a later analysis.

The source material was PBMCs. V is TRBV6-1 and J is TRBJ2-1, with D possibly TRBD1 on 5 matching bases. The sequence was collected from a man aged 50-59 years in good health and CMV-seropositive. The CDR3 here is CASSAKDIYNEQFF. The CDR3 DNA reads as TGTGCCAGCAGTGCTAAGGACATATACAATGAGCAGTTCTTC.